The clone carrying this T cell receptor beta chain turned up a few times. Its cognate antigen is unknown. Sequencing ends 3 residues short of the CDR3 end; the germline J gene provides the rest. This specimen belongs to a study of T cell clonality in common variable immunodeficiency. The CDR3 spans 14 residues. Per the germline V gene, CDR1 is LNHDA and CDR2 is SQIVND (reference sequence). Study-level points and caveats: Reportedly, TCR beta sequences from common variable immunodeficiency showed fewer deletions and N-nucleotide insertions.

Caucasian heritage predominated among both patients and controls. Assay: immunoSEQ multiplex PCR; the TCRdb copy retains only in-frame clones and omits some. Altogether about 30,000 clones were found in the sample, and no singletons occur. Specimen: peripheral blood mononuclear cells. The sequence came from a human donor with common variable immunodeficiency. This rearrangement joins TRBV19 to TRBJ1-2; 9 bases are shared with TRBD1. CDR3 bases read: TGTGCCAGTAGCCAACAGGGGGCAAAGGGCGGC. Translating it yields CASSQQGAKGG. The complete CDR3 reads CASSQQGAKGGYTF. Filled out from reference TRBV19 and TRBJ1-2, the complete variable domain reads DGGITQSPKYLFRKEGQNVTLSCEQNLNHDAMYWYRQDPGQGLRLIYYSQIVNDFQKGDIAEGYSVSREKKESFPLTVTSAQKNPTAFYLCASSQQGAKGGYTFGSGTRLTVV.